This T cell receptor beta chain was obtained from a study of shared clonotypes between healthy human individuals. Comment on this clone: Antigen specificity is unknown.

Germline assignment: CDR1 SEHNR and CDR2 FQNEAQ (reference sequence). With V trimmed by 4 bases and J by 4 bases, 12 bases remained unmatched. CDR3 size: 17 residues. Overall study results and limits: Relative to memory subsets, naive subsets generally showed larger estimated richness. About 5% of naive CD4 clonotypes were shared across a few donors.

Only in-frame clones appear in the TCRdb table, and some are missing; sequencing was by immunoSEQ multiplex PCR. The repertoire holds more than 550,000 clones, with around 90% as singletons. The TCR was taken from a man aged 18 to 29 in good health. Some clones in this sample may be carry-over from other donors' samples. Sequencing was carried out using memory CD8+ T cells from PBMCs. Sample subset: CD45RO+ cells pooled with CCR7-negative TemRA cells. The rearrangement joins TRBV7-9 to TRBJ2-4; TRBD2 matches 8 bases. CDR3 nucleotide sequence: TGTGCCAGCAGCTCTCCAGGGACTAGGCCCCTTAAAAACATTCAGTACTTC. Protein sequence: CASSSPGTRPLKNIQYF.